The source of this T cell receptor beta chain is a study of blood T cell repertoires in COVID-19. This CDR3 comprises 16 residues. Trimming took 4 bases from V and 2 from J; bases not matched to a gene: 8. The germline gives CDR1 SGHKS, CDR2 YYEKEE (reference sequence). Clones were read by immunoSEQ multiplex PCR, and TCRdb kept only the in-frame ones, dropping some. The table has about 180,000 clones, about 86% seen once; the top ten hold around 20%. In its sample, this clone was seen once. The TCR comes from a man between 65 and 85 years old with active or convalescent COVID-19. Sequenced input: peripheral blood. The V and J genes are TRBV5-5 and TRBJ2-2, with TRBD1 matching 7 bases. This CDR3 reads CASSPTGTANTGELFF. The DNA for the CDR3 is TGTGCCAGCAGCCCGACCGGGACAGCCAACACCGGGGAGCTGTTTTTT.